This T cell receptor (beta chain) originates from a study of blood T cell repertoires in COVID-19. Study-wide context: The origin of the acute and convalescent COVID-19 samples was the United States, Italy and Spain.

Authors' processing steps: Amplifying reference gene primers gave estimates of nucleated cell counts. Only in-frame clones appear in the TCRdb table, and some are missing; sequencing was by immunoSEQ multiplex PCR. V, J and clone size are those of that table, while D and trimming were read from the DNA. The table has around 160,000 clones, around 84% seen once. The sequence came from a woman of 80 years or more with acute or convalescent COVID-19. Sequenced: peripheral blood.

The CDR3 region has the DNA TGTGCCAGTTCCAGGGGGGTGAGAGCTTTCTTT. It encodes CASSRGVRAFF. The rearrangement links TRBV25-1 to TRBJ1-1; TRBD1 matches at 7 bases. Trimming cost V 9 bases and J 10 bases; bases outside gene matches: 8. Germline V gives CDR1 MGHDK, CDR2 SYGVNS. The CDR3 covers 11 residues.